These 5 T cell receptor beta chains came from one sample sequenced in a study of blood T cell repertoires in COVID-19 (dated by TCRdb to the early 2020s). Receptors were amplified or captured by the immunoSEQ multiplex PCR assay. TCRdb retrieved this table from immuneACCESS and kept in-frame rearrangements only. Not all clones are present; in checked studies, unresolved V genes account for under half, and no reason is known for the remainder. The sample table contains about 220,000 clones; only one count was recorded for approximately 80% of them. The top ten hold 5.1% of the sample. The specimen sequenced was peripheral blood. The receptor source for this set is a woman aged 60-75 years who had recovered from COVID-19.

CDR3 residues: CASSPGQGGIYGYTF. CDR3 DNA sequence: TGTGCCAGCAGTCCTGGACAGGGGGGGATCTATGGCTACACCTTC. The gene calls are TRBV27 and TRBJ1-2, with TRBD1 matching 10 bases. This CDR3 comprises 15 residues. J was trimmed by 4 bases and V by 5 bases; bases with no gene match: 7. Per the germline V gene, CDR1 is MNHEY and CDR2 is SMNVEV (reference sequence).

This clone was seen a handful of times. The rearrangement links TRBV6-2 or TRBV6-3 to TRBJ2-1; 11 positions match TRBD2. This CDR3 is 18 amino acids long. With V trimmed by 0 bases and J by 7 bases, 11 bases remained unmatched. Per the germline V gene, CDR1 is MNHEY and CDR2 is SVGEGT. CDR3 sequence reads: CASSYSFLAGGRENEQFF. Here the CDR3 DNA reads TGTGCCAGCAGTTACTCGTTTTTAGCGGGGGGGCGGGAGAATGAGCAGTTCTTC.

This chain uses TRBV5-8 with TRBJ1-2; TRBD1 matches at 10 bases. V shed 4 bases and J 3 bases; nucleotides not matched to a gene: 6. The CDR3 covers 15 residues. Germline CDR1 and CDR2: SGHTS and YDEGEE. The CDR3 region has the DNA TGTGCCAGCAGCATTGGACAGGGGGGTTACTATGGCTACACCTTC. It is translated as CASSIGQGGYYGYTF. Filled out from reference TRBV5-8 and TRBJ1-2, the complete variable domain reads EAGVTQSPTHLIKTRGQQATLRCSPISGHTSVYWYQQALGLGLQFLLWYDEGEERNRGNFPPRFSGRQFPNYSSELNVNALELEDSALYLCASSIGQGGYYGYTFGSGTRLTVV.

The J gene is TRBJ1-3, the V gene TRBV7-8, with D possibly matching TRBD1 (6 bases). Between the trimmed V and J ends, which lost 5 bases and 6 bases, there was a span of 20 bases. The CDR3 runs to 16 residues. The germline V gene has CDR1 SGHVS and CDR2 FQNEAQ. The CDR3 region is CASSPPSGGALNTIYF. The DNA for the CDR3 is TGTGCCAGCAGCCCACCCTCGGGGGGCGCATTAAACACCATATATTTT.

The chain has TRBV4-1 and TRBJ2-7; the match to TRBD2 covers 7 bases. CDR3 length: 15 residues. Germline V gene lookup returns CDR1 MGHRA and CDR2 YSYEKL. V dropped 3 bases and J dropped 1; count of bases not matched to a gene: 6. The CDR3 reads CASSQPARGSYEQYF. CDR3 coding DNA: TGCGCCAGCAGCCAGCCCGCGCGGGGGTCCTACGAGCAGTACTTC.